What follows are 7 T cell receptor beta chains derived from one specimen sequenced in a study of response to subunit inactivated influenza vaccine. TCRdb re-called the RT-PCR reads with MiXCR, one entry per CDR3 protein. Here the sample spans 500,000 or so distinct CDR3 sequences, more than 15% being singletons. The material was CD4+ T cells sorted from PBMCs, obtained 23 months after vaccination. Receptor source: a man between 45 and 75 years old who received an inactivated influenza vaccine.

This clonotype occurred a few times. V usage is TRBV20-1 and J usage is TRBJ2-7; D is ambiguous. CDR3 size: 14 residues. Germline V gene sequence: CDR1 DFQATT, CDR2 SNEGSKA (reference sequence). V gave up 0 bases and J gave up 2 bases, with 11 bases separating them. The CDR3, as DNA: TGCAGTGCTAGAGAAGCAGGCAATACCTACGAGCAGTACTTC. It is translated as CSAREAGNTYEQYF.

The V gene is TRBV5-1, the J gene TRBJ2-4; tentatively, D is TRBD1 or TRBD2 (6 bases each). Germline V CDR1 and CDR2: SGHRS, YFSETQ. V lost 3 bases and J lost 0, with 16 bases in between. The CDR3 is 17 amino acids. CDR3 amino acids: CASSSGTGATAKNIQYF. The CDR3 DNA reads TGCGCCAGCAGCTCCGGTACGGGGGCTACAGCCAAAAACATTCAGTACTTC. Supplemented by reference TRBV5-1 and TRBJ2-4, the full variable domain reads KAGVTQTPRYLIKTRGQQVTLSCSPISGHRSVSWYQQTPGQGLQFLFEYFSETQRNKGNFPGRFSGRQFSNSRSEMNVSTLELGDSALYLCASSSGTGATAKNIQYFGAGTRLSVL.

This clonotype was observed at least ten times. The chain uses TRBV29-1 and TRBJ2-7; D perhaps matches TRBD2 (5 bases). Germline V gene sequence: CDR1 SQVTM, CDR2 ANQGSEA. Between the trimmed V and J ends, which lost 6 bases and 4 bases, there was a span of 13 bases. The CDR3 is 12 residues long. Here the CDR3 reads CSVRTGEYEQYF. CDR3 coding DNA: TGCAGCGTCCGGACTGGGGAGTACGAGCAGTACTTC.

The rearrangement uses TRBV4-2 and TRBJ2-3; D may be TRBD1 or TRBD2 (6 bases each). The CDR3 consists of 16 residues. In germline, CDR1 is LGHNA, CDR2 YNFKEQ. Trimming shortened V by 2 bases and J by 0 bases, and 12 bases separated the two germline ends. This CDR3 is CASSQWGADSTDTQYF. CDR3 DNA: TGTGCCAGCAGCCAATGGGGGGCGGATAGCACAGATACGCAGTATTTT.

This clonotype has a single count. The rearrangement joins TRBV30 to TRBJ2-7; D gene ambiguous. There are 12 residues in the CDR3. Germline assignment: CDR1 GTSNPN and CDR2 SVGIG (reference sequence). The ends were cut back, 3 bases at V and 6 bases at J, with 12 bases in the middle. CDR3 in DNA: TGTGCCTGGAGGCAACCTGGTGGCGAGCAGTACTTC. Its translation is CAWRQPGGEQYF.

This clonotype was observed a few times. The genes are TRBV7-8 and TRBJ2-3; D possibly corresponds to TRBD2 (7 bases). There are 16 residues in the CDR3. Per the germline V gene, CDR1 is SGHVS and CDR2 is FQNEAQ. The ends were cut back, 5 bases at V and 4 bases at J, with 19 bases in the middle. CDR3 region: CASSLTRGGRADTQYF. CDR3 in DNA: TGTGCCAGCAGCCTAACGAGGGGGGGCAGGGCAGATACGCAGTATTTT. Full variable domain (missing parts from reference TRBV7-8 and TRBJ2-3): GAGVSQSPRYKVAKRGQDVALRCDPISGHVSLFWYQQALGQGPEFLTYFQNEAQLDKSGLPSDRFFAERPEGSVSTLKIQRTQQEDSAVYLCASSLTRGGRADTQYFGPGTRLTVL.

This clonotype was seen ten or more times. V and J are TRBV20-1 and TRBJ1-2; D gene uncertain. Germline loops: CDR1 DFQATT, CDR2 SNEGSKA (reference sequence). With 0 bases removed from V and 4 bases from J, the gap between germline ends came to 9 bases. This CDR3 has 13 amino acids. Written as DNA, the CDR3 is TGCAGTGCTAGAGATTACGGATCCTATGGCTACACCTTC. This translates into CSARDYGSYGYTF.